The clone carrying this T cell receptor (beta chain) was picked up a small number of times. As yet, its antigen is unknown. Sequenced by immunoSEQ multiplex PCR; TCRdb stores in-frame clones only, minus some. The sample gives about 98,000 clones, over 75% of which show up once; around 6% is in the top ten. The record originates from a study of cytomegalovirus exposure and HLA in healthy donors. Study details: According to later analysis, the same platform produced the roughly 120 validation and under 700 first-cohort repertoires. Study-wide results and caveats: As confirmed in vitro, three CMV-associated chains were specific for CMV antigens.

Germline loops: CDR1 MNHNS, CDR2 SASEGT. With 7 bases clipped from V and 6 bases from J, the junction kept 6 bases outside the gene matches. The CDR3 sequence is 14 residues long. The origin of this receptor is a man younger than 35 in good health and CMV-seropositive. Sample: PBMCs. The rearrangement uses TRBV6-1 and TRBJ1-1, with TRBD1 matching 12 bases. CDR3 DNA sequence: TGTGCCAGCACCGGGACAGGGGGCTGGTCTGAAGCTTTCTTT. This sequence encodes CASTGTGGWSEAFF.